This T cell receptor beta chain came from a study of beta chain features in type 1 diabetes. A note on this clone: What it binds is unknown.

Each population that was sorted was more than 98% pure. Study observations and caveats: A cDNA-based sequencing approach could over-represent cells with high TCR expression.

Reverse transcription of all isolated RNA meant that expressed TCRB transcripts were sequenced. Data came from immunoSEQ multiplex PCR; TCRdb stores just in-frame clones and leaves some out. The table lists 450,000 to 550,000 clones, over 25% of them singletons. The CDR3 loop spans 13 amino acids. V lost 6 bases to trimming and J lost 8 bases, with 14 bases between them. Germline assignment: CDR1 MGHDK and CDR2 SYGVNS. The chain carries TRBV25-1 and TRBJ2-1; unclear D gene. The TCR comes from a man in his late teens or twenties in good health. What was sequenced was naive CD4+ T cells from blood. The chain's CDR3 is CASRESGEDEQFF. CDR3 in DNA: TGTGCCAGCAGGGAGTCGGGTGAGGATGAGCAGTTCTTC.